This TCR beta chain was captured in a study of T cell responses to AZD1222 COVID-19 vaccine. This clone is a singleton in its sample. Its target is unknown. V lost 3 bases and J lost 5, with 14 bases in between. The CDR3 length is 14 residues. Assay used: immunoSEQ multiplex PCR; TCRdb lists only in-frame clones, some missing. This sample has more than 150,000 clones; around 92% occur once, and the top ten carry around 9.3%. The study's findings and limits: Possibly, clonal diversity was underestimated; donors were largely white British and included more females. Repertoires in all cases were sampled only once the peak T cell response had passed.

The specimen comprised peripheral blood, sampled on day 0 of AZD1222 vaccination. The chain recombines TRBV5-7 with TRBJ2-5; the D gene is possibly TRBD2 (6 bases). TRBV5-7 is labeled an ORF, and its function is uncertain. The clonotype was recovered from an adult in good health. The CDR3 DNA reads as TGTGCCAGCAGCTGCCCCGGGGCGGGGGAGACCCAGTACTTC. It specifies CASSCPGAGETQYF.